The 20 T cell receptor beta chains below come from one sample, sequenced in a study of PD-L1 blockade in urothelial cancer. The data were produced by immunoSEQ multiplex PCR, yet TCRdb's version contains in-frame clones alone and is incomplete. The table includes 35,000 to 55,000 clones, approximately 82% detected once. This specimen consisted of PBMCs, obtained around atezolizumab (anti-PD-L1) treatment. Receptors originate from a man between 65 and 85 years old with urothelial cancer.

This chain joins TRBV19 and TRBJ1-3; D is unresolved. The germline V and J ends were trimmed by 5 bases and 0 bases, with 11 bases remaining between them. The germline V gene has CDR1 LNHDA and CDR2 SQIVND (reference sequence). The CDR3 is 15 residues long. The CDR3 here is CASSPLQRSGNTIYF. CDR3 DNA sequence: TGTGCCAGTAGTCCCTTGCAGCGCTCTGGAAACACCATATATTTT.

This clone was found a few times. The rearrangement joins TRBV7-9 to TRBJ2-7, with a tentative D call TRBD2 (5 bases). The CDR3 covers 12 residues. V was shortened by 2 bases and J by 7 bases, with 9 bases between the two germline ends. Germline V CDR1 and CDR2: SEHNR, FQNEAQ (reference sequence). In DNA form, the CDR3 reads TGTGCCAGCAGCTTATCCCGGGGAGAGCAGTACTTC. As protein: CASSLSRGEQYF.

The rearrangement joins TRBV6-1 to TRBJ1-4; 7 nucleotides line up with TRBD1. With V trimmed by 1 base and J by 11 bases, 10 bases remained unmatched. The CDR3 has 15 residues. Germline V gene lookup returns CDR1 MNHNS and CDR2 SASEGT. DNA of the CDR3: TGTGCCAGCAGTGAAGTTGGTGGAGGGGGCGGGAAACTGTTTTTT. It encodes CASSEVGGGGGKLFF.

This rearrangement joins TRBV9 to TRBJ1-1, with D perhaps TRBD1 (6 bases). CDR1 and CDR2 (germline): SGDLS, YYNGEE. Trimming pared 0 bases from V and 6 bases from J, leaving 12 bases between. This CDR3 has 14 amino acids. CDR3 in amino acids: CASSVVGEGAEAFF. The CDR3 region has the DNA TGTGCCAGCAGCGTAGTTGGGGAGGGGGCTGAAGCTTTCTTT.

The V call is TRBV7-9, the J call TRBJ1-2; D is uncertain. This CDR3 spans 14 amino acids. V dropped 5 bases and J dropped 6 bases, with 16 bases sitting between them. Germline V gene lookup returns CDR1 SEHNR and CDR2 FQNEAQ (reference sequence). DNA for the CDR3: TGTGCCAGCAGCCCCTATGCAGGTGTCAATGGCTACACCTTC. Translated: CASSPYAGVNGYTF.

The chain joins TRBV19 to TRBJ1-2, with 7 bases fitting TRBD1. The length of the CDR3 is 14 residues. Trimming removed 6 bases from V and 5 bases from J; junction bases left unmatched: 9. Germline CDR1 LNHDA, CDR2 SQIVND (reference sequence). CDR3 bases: TGTGCCAGTAGCACTCCCGGGACAGCTTATGGCTACACCTTC. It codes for CASSTPGTAYGYTF.

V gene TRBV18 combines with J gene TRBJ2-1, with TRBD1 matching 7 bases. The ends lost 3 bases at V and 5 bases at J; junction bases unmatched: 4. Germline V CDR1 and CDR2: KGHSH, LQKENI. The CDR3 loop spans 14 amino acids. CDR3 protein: CASSPDRSHNEQFF. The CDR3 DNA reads TGTGCCAGCTCACCGGACAGGTCACACAATGAGCAGTTCTTC.

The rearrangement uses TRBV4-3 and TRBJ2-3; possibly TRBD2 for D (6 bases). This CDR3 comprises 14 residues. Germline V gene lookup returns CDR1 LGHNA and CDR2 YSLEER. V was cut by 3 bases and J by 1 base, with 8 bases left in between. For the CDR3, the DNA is TGCGCCAGCAGCCAGGGACTCGGCACAGATACGCAGTATTTT. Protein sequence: CASSQGLGTDTQYF.

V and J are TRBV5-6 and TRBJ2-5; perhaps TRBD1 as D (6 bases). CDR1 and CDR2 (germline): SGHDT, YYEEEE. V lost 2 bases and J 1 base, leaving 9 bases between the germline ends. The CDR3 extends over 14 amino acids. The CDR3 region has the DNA TGTGCCAGCAGCTTTAAGACAGGCCAAGAGACCCAGTACTTC. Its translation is CASSFKTGQETQYF.

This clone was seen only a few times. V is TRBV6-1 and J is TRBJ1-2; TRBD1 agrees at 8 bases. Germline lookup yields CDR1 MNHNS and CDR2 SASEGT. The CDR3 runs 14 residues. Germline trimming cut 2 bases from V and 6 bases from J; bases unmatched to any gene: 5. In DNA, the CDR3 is TGTGCCAGCAGTGAATTCAGGGGGCCGGATGGCTACACCTTC. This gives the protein CASSEFRGPDGYTF.

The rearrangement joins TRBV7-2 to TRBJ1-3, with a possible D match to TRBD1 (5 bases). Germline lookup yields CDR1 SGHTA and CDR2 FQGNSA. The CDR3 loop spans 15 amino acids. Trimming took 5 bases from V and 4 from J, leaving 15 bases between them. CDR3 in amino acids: CASSRRGGGGNTIYF. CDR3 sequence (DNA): TGTGCCAGCAGCCGGAGGGGCGGTGGAGGAAACACCATATATTTT.

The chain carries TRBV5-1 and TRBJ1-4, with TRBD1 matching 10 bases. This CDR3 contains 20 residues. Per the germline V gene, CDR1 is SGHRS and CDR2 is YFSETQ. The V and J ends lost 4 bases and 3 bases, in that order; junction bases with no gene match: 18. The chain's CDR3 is CASSPKPGTGEGWANEKLFF. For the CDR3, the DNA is TGCGCCAGCAGCCCAAAGCCCGGGACAGGGGAAGGTTGGGCTAATGAAAAACTGTTTTTT.

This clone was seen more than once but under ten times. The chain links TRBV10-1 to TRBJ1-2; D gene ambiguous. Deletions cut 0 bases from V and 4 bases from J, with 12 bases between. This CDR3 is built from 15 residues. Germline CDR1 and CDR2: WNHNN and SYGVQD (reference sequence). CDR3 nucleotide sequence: TGCGCCAGCAGTGAGTCGAGAGGGTTCGCCTATGGCTACACCTTC. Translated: CASSESRGFAYGYTF.

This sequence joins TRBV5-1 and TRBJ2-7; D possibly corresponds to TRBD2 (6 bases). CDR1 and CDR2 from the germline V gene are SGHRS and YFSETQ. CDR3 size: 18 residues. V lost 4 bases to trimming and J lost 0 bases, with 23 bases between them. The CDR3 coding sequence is TGCGCCAGCAGCCCCCAACCCTTGTGGGGGAGGCCCTCCTACGAGCAGTACTTC. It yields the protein CASSPQPLWGRPSYEQYF.

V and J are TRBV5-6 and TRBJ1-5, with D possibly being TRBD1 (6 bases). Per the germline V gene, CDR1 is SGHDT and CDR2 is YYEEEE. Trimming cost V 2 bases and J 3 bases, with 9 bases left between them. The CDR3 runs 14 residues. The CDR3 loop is CASSFQGHNQPQHF. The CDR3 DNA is TGTGCCAGCAGCTTCCAGGGGCACAATCAGCCCCAGCATTTT.

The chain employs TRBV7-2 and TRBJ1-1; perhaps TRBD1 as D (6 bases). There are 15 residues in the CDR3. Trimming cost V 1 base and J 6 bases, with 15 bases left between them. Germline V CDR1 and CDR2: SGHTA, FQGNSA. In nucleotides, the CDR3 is TGTGCCAGCAGCTTAGGAGGGGGACGGGTCGCTGAAGCTTTCTTT. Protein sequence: CASSLGGGRVAEAFF.

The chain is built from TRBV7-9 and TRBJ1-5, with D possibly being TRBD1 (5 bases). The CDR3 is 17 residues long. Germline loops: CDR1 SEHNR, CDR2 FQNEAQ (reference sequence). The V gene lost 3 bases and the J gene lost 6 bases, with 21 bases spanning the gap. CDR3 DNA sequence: TGTGCCAGCAGCTTCTACGCGGGGCGAGATGTTGGTCAGCCCCAGCATTTT. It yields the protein CASSFYAGRDVGQPQHF.

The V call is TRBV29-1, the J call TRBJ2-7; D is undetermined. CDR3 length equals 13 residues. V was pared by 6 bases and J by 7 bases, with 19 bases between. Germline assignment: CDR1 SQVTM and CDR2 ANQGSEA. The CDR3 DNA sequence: TGCAGCGTAGTTATCCCTTACCTACGGGAGCAGTACTTC. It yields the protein CSVVIPYLREQYF.

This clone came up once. CDR3 bases: TGTGCCAGCAGTGAATCTGGGACAGGGCCCACTGAAGCTTTCTTT. This encodes CASSESGTGPTEAFF. The chain couples TRBV25-1 to TRBJ1-1; 9 bases fit TRBD1. CDR1 is MGHDK, CDR2 SYGVNS, per germline. The CDR3 has 15 amino acids. Trimming cost V 1 base and J 4 bases; bases outside gene matches: 4.

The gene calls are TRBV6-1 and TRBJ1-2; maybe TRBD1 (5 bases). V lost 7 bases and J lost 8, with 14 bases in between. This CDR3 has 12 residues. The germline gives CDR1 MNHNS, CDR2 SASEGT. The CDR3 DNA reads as TGTGCCAGCACCCCAAGCGGGGCAGGCTACACCTTC. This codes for CASTPSGAGYTF.